This record covers a single T cell receptor beta chain. Its antigen is undetermined. The data are from a study of cytomegalovirus exposure and HLA in healthy donors. Both 60 Vbeta primers and 13 Jbeta primers went into the PCR. The method was immunoSEQ multiplex PCR; TCRdb's version includes in-frame clones alone and lacks a portion of them. The profile shows about 130,000 clones, about 77% of them singletons. Points from the study as a whole: TCR beta chain V- and J-gene trimming was linked, in a later analysis, to a missense variant in DCLRE1C. Across HLA loci, a later analysis found differing TCR association rates, with DRB1 most and HLA-C fewest. Most TCRs appeared rarely, but some public TCRs recurred in many donors.

This CDR3 region has 14 residues. CDR1 and CDR2 (germline): MNHEY, SVGAGI. V was cut by 7 bases and J by 1 base, with 11 bases left in between. Donors were ostensibly healthy at sampling, although undocumented immune exposures were probable. Sequences were obtained from PBMCs. This TCR came from a male donor in good health and CMV-seronegative. The rearrangement joins TRBV6-5 to TRBJ2-1; tentatively, D is TRBD2 (6 bases). The DNA of the CDR3 is TGTGCCAGCAAACGGGACTGGTCCTACAATGAGCAGTTCTTC. Protein: CASKRDWSYNEQFF.